These 24 T cell receptor beta chains came from one sample sequenced in a study of CD4+ T cells in melanoma. Generated by immunoSEQ multiplex PCR, the TCRdb table keeps only in-frame clones and is missing some. Of about 11,000 clones listed, roughly two thirds are singletons. The sample taken for sequencing was cells from a culture (not recorded whether cultured in vitro). The source of these receptors is a human donor with melanoma.

The rearrangement uses TRBV7-8 and TRBJ2-7; a weak D match, TRBD2 (7 bases). Trimming shortened V by 6 bases and J by 9 bases, and 15 bases separated the two germline ends. CDR1 is SGHVS, CDR2 FQNEAQ, per germline. CDR3 length: 12 residues. The CDR3 DNA reads as TGTGCCAGCAGGATAGAAGGGGGGGCGCAGTACTTC. Translation: CASRIEGGAQYF.

This clone was seen more than once but under ten times. The chain combines TRBV6-6 with TRBJ1-1, with TRBD1 matching over 7 bases. V gave up 8 bases and J gave up 0 bases; unmatched junction bases: 12. CDR3 size: 16 residues. The germline V gene has CDR1 MNHNY and CDR2 SVGAGI (reference sequence). The CDR3 protein is CASHRDSLLMNTEAFF. The CDR3 DNA follows: TGTGCCAGCCATCGGGACAGCCTTTTAATGAACACTGAAGCTTTCTTT.

The chain links TRBV5-1 to TRBJ1-6; possibly TRBD1 for D (6 bases). Trimming took off 6 bases at V and 6 bases at J, with 16 bases between the two ends. The CDR3 spans 15 residues. The germline CDR1 and CDR2 sequences are SGHRS and YFSETQ. DNA for the CDR3: TGCGCCAGCAACCAGGGACACGGAGTTAATTCACCCCTCCACTTT. Protein: CASNQGHGVNSPLHF.

The genes are TRBV6-5 and TRBJ1-2, with 8 bases identical to TRBD1. With 5 bases clipped from V and 8 bases from J, the junction kept 13 bases outside the gene matches. CDR3 size: 15 residues. From germline, CDR1 is MNHEY and CDR2 SVGAGI. The CDR3 spells CASSPYGTGTRGYTF. In DNA form, the CDR3 reads TGTGCCAGCAGTCCCTACGGGACAGGTACTCGAGGCTACACCTTC.

The chain uses TRBV11-2 and TRBJ2-7; D call uncertain. The V and J ends lost 5 bases and 0 bases respectively, with 8 bases between them. The CDR3 length is 13 residues. The germline V gene has CDR1 SGHAT and CDR2 FQNNGV. The CDR3 here is CASSPFSSYEQYF. Written as DNA, the CDR3 is TGTGCCAGCAGCCCCTTCAGCTCCTACGAGCAGTACTTC.

The J gene is TRBJ1-1, the V gene TRBV7-8, with TRBD1 identical over 10 bases. Germline V CDR1 and CDR2: SGHVS, FQNEAQ. V lost 1 base and J lost 6; bases outside the gene matches: 20. The CDR3 contains 20 residues. The CDR3 sequence: CASSLDARPRTGGKRAEAFF. CDR3 coding DNA: TGTGCCAGCAGCTTAGATGCCCGCCCCCGGACAGGGGGAAAAAGGGCTGAAGCTTTCTTT.

The V gene is TRBV5-6, the J gene TRBJ1-1; D remains unclear. CDR1 is SGHDT, CDR2 YYEEEE, per germline. Trimming removed 4 bases at V and 5 bases at J, with 15 bases between. The CDR3 loop spans 14 amino acids. In nucleotides, the CDR3 is TGTGCCAGCAGCGTGACCCCGGTGGGGACTGAAGCTTTCTTT. Residues: CASSVTPVGTEAFF.

This clone has more than one count but fewer than ten. CDR3 DNA sequence: TGTGCCAGTAGTATGGGACTAGCGGGGGCAGATACGCAGTATTTT. Its protein is CASSMGLAGADTQYF. The chain is built from TRBV19 and TRBJ2-3; 14 bases line up with TRBD2. The CDR3 runs to 15 residues. With V trimmed by 3 bases and J by 4 bases, 0 bases remained unmatched. Germline assignment: CDR1 LNHDA and CDR2 SQIVND (reference sequence).

The chain employs TRBV27 and TRBJ1-2, with 8 positions matching TRBD1. Per germline, CDR1 MNHEY and CDR2 SMNVEV (reference sequence). V lost 4 bases and J lost 6; bases outside the gene matches: 13. CDR3 length: 16 residues. The CDR3, as DNA: TGTGCCAGCAGTTCCCATAATCCAGACAGGGGAAATGGCTACACCTTC. As protein: CASSSHNPDRGNGYTF.

CDR3 residues: CASAGQPGTDTQYF. Here the CDR3 DNA reads TGTGCCAGCGCTGGACAACCCGGCACAGATACGCAGTATTTT. V is TRBV2 and J is TRBJ2-3, with D tentatively TRBD1 (5 bases). This CDR3 has 14 amino acids. Germline V gene lookup returns CDR1 SNHLY and CDR2 FYNNEI. With 8 bases removed from V and 1 base from J, the gap between germline ends came to 13 bases.

The gene calls are TRBV15 and TRBJ2-1; no clear D. There are 14 residues in the CDR3. Germline V gene lookup returns CDR1 LNHNV and CDR2 YYDKDF (reference sequence). Deletions cut 1 base from V and 8 bases from J, with 12 bases between. CDR3 amino acids: CATSRVQGGDEQFF. The CDR3 bases are TGTGCCACCAGCAGAGTACAAGGCGGCGATGAGCAGTTCTTC.

This clone was detected only once. The gene calls are TRBV2 and TRBJ1-5, with D possibly being TRBD1 (6 bases). Germline CDR1 is SNHLY and CDR2 is FYNNEI. Trimming pared 8 bases from V and 3 bases from J, leaving 14 bases between. This CDR3 spans 14 amino acids. CDR3 sequence: CASSPRTANQPQHF. The CDR3, as DNA: TGTGCCAGCTCCCCGCGGACAGCCAATCAGCCCCAGCATTTT.

The V and J genes are TRBV4-1 and TRBJ1-1, with D uncertain. The ends were cut back, 0 bases at V and 1 base at J, with 12 bases in the middle. The CDR3 runs 16 residues. From germline, CDR1 is MGHRA and CDR2 YSYEKL. The DNA for the CDR3 is TGCGCCAGCAGCCAAGACCGATCAGGAAAGAACACTGAAGCTTTCTTT. It codes for CASSQDRSGKNTEAFF.

The chain has TRBV30 and TRBJ1-5; 7 bases match TRBD1. After removal of 2 bases from V and 6 bases from J, the junction contained 7 bases not matched to a gene. The CDR3 has 14 amino acids. The germline V gene encodes CDR1 GTSNPN and CDR2 SVGIG (reference sequence). CDR3 bases: TGTGCCTGGAGTTCAGGGGGAATCGGTCAGCCCCAGCATTTT. This translates into CAWSSGGIGQPQHF.

The chain links TRBV15 to TRBJ2-1, with 13 bases identical to TRBD2. Germline CDR1 is LNHNV and CDR2 is YYDKDF (reference sequence). J was trimmed by 5 bases and V by 0 bases; bases with no gene match: 1. This CDR3 contains 16 residues. DNA for the CDR3: TGTGCCACCAGCAGAGAACTAGCGGGGGGGAACAATGAGCAGTTCTTC. Amino acids: CATSRELAGGNNEQFF.

The V call is TRBV7-3, the J call TRBJ2-1; D gene unclear. V was shortened by 0 bases and J by 7 bases, with 4 bases between the two germline ends. Germline V gene sequence: CDR1 SGHTA, CDR2 FQGTGA. The CDR3 runs 12 residues. The CDR3 bases are TGTGCCAGCAGCTTAACACGTAATGAGCAGTTCTTC. Protein product: CASSLTRNEQFF.

This clone was seen more than once but under ten times. The chain employs TRBV5-4 and TRBJ1-6; the D gene is possibly TRBD1 (6 bases). The V and J ends lost 0 bases and 10 bases respectively, with 11 bases between them. CDR3 length equals 14 residues. Germline V gene data show CDR1 as SGHNT and CDR2 as YYREEE (reference sequence). CDR3 nucleotide sequence: TGTGCCAGCAGCTTGGATGGGGGCTACTCACCCCTCCACTTT. This translates into CASSLDGGYSPLHF.

The V call is TRBV6-6, the J call TRBJ1-1, with 7 bases matching TRBD1. Per germline, CDR1 MNHNY and CDR2 SVGAGI (reference sequence). The CDR3 sequence is 14 residues long. The J segment lost 1 base and the V segment lost 4 bases, leaving 3 bases of the junction unmatched. The CDR3: CASSSDRANTEAFF. The CDR3 DNA sequence: TGTGCCAGCAGTTCTGACAGGGCGAACACTGAAGCTTTCTTT.

This chain joins TRBV15 and TRBJ2-1; D is possibly TRBD1 or TRBD2 (6 bases each). With 0 bases removed from V and 9 bases from J, the gap between germline ends came to 12 bases. This CDR3 has 14 amino acids. Germline V lookup: CDR1 LNHNV, CDR2 YYDKDF (reference sequence). The DNA for the CDR3 is TGTGCCACCAGCAGAGATCTGGGGGGCCTTGAGCAGTTCTTC. Its protein is CATSRDLGGLEQFF.

This chain joins TRBV5-4 and TRBJ1-1; D remains unclear. Germline lookup yields CDR1 SGHNT and CDR2 YYREEE (reference sequence). CDR3 size: 14 residues. The germline V and J ends were trimmed by 6 bases and 3 bases, with 15 bases remaining between them. The CDR3 coding sequence is TGTGCCAGCAACCAGTATAACCAAGACACTGAAGCTTTCTTT. Its translation is CASNQYNQDTEAFF.

J is TRBJ2-3 and V is TRBV27; 8 nucleotides line up with TRBD2. The junction had 11 bases not matched to a gene; V was cut back by 5 bases and J by 4 bases. The CDR3 spans 16 residues. The V gene's germline CDR1 is MNHEY and CDR2 SMNVEV (reference sequence). The CDR3 loop reads CASSTAGLVRADTQYF. In nucleotides, the CDR3 is TGTGCCAGCAGTACCGCGGGACTAGTTAGGGCAGATACGCAGTATTTT.

The gene calls are TRBV29-1 and TRBJ2-7, with TRBD1 matching over 7 bases. The ends lost 7 bases at V and 3 bases at J; junction bases unmatched: 9. This CDR3 is 13 amino acids long. Germline V CDR1 and CDR2: SQVTM, ANQGSEA. The DNA of the CDR3 is TGCAGCGCCACAGGGGTCTCGGTCTACGAGCAGTACTTC. Translating it yields CSATGVSVYEQYF.

The chain employs TRBV5-1 and TRBJ2-5; D is unclear. Trimming left V 1 base short and J 5 bases short, with 12 bases between. This CDR3 is 14 amino acids long. CDR1 and CDR2 from the germline V gene are SGHRS and YFSETQ. CDR3 sequence reads: CASSLFLTGETQYF. The CDR3 nucleotides read TGCGCCAGCAGCTTGTTTCTCACTGGGGAGACCCAGTACTTC.

The V call is TRBV2, the J call TRBJ1-2; D is perhaps TRBD1 (5 bases). The germline gives CDR1 SNHLY, CDR2 FYNNEI. The V end was cut by 3 bases, the J end by 6 bases, with 8 bases between. The CDR3 runs 12 residues. The CDR3 DNA sequence: TGTGCCAGCAGTGACCTGGGGGATGGCTACACCTTC. It encodes CASSDLGDGYTF.